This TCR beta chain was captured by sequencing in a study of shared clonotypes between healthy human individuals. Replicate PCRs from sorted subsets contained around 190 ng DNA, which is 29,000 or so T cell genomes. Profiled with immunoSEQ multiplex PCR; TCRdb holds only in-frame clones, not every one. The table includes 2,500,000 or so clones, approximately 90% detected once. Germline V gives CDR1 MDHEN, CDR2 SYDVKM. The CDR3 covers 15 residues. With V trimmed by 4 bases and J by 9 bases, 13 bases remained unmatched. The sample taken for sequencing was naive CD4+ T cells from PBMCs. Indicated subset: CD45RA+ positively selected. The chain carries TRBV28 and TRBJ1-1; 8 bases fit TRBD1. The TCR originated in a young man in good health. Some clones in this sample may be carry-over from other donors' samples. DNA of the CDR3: TGTGCCAGCAGTTCCCGTGGGACAGGACCTACCAAAGCTTTCTTT. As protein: CASSSRGTGPTKAFF.